The 16 T cell receptor beta chains below were found in one sample sequenced in a study of cytomegalovirus exposure and HLA in healthy donors (dated by TCRdb to the late 2010s). Libraries were prepared through the immunoSEQ multiplex PCR assay. A mixture of 60 forward primers for TCR Vbeta segments and 13 reverse primers for TCR Jbeta segments was used in the multiplex PCR. TCRdb obtained this table from immuneACCESS and retained in-frame rearrangements with V and J assigned. These tables miss some clones; where compared with another copy, unresolved V genes account for less than half of the shortfall, and the remainder is unexplained. The sample table lists around 140,000 clones, 70% to 85% of them with a count of one. About 1.5% of the sample is taken by the ten largest. The sequenced sample was PBMCs. The receptors were sampled from a man aged 25-45 years in good health and CMV-seropositive.

V gene TRBV12-5 combines with J gene TRBJ1-5, with D unclear. The CDR3 consists of 17 residues. The V gene lost 0 bases and the J gene lost 2 bases, with 14 bases spanning the gap. The V gene's germline CDR1 is LGHNT and CDR2 FRNRAP. The CDR3 region is CASGLVRGGLGNQPQHF. The CDR3 DNA reads TGTGCTAGTGGTTTGGTACGAGGAGGGCTTGGCAATCAGCCCCAGCATTTT.

V and J are TRBV6-1 and TRBJ2-1; 9 bases are a match to TRBD2. This CDR3 spans 13 amino acids. V was pared by 10 bases and J by 5 bases, with 6 bases of the junction left unmatched. CDR1 is MNHNS, CDR2 SASEGT, per germline. The CDR3 DNA reads as TGTGCCATCCGGACTAGCGAGAACAATGAGCAGTTCTTC. Translating it yields CAIRTSENNEQFF.

The rearrangement joins TRBV6-6 to TRBJ1-2; D perhaps matches TRBD1 (5 bases). The CDR3 contains 11 residues. The V and J ends lost 2 bases and 8 bases respectively, with 6 bases between them. Germline V gene lookup returns CDR1 MNHNY and CDR2 SVGAGI (reference sequence). CDR3 sequence: CASSYGAGYTF. The CDR3 coding sequence is TGTGCCAGCAGTTACGGGGCCGGCTACACCTTC.

The rearrangement links TRBV5-1 to TRBJ2-3; the D gene is possibly TRBD1 (5 bases). Trimming stripped 0 bases from V and 0 bases from J, with 11 bases between. This CDR3 is built from 16 residues. Germline V gives CDR1 SGHRS, CDR2 YFSETQ. The DNA for the CDR3 is TGCGCCAGCAGCTTGGACAGGCGTGCTAGCACAGATACGCAGTATTTT. It yields the protein CASSLDRRASTDTQYF.

In its sample, this clone was seen once. The J gene is TRBJ2-2, the V gene TRBV2, with 7 nucleotides matching TRBD2. V trimming: 5 bases; J trimming: 1 base; junction bases outside the gene matches: 10. The CDR3 has 17 amino acids. Germline CDR1 SNHLY, CDR2 FYNNEI. The CDR3 reads CASSRATGGRNTGELFF. CDR3 DNA sequence: TGTGCCAGCAGTAGGGCAACGGGGGGAAGGAACACCGGGGAGCTGTTTTTT.

The genes are TRBV19 and TRBJ1-5, with TRBD1 identical over 7 bases. This CDR3 has 16 amino acids. The V and J ends lost 4 bases and 1 base, in that order; junction bases with no gene match: 7. From germline, CDR1 is LNHDA and CDR2 SQIVND (reference sequence). As DNA, the CDR3 is TGTGCCAGTAGTACAGGACAGGTTGGGAGCAATCAGCCCCAGCATTTT. Protein product: CASSTGQVGSNQPQHF.

The genes are TRBV19 and TRBJ1-2; no firm D call. CDR1 is LNHDA, CDR2 SQIVND, per germline (reference sequence). V dropped 3 bases and J dropped 10 bases, with 15 bases sitting between them. This CDR3 contains 13 residues. The CDR3 is CASSMNWESTYTF. The CDR3 region has the DNA TGTGCCAGTAGTATGAACTGGGAGTCGACCTACACCTTC.

V usage is TRBV19 and J usage is TRBJ2-7; TRBD1 matches at 9 bases. The germline CDR1 and CDR2 sequences are LNHDA and SQIVND (reference sequence). Trimming cost V 8 bases and J 5 bases; bases outside gene matches: 4. This CDR3 region has 12 residues. The CDR3 sequence is CASSWTGDEQYF. The CDR3 nucleotides are TGTGCCAGTTCATGGACAGGGGACGAGCAGTACTTC.

This clone was detected once. The chain uses TRBV7-9 and TRBJ2-1; D is perhaps TRBD2 (5 bases). V was shortened by 1 base and J by 7 bases, with 5 bases between the two germline ends. Germline CDR1 reads SEHNR; CDR2 reads FQNEAQ (reference sequence). The CDR3 has 12 amino acids. For the CDR3, the DNA is TGTGCCAGCAGCTTAGGACTAAATGAGCAGTTCTTC. It specifies CASSLGLNEQFF. Full variable domain (remainder filled in from reference TRBV7-9 and TRBJ2-1): DTGVSQNPRHKITKRGQNVTFRCDPISEHNRLYWYRQTLGQGPEFLTYFQNEAQLEKSRLLSDRFSAERPKGSFSTLEIQRTEQGDSAMYLCASSLGLNEQFFGPGTRLTVL.

The chain has TRBV14 and TRBJ1-2; 8 nucleotides match TRBD1. Germline V gene data show CDR1 as SGHDN and CDR2 as FVKESK. This CDR3 is built from 15 residues. Trimming cost V 1 base and J 4 bases; bases outside gene matches: 5. This chain's CDR3 is CASSQVDRGAYGYTF. CDR3 coding DNA: TGTGCCAGCAGCCAAGTTGACAGGGGCGCCTATGGCTACACCTTC.

A note on this clone: The junction departs from germline at one end; a sequencing error may be responsible. Within the sample, other DNA sequences also encode this same CDR3. The rearrangement links TRBV9 to TRBJ2-7; possibly TRBD2 for D (5 bases). CDR1 SGDLS and CDR2 YYNGEE come from the germline V gene. The CDR3 consists of 14 residues. The CDR3 here is CASSVDGGSYEQYF. The CDR3 bases are TGCGCCAGCAGCGTAGATGGAGGATCCTACGAGCAGTACTTC.

The chain recombines TRBV9 with TRBJ1-6; weak D call: TRBD1 (6 bases). CDR3 length: 16 residues. Trimming removed 0 bases from V and 14 bases from J, with 21 bases in between. The germline V gene encodes CDR1 SGDLS and CDR2 YYNGEE. The CDR3 region has the DNA TGTGCCAGCAGCGTAGGCCCGGGACAACCTACCGGGGCCCTCCACTTT. Translating gives CASSVGPGQPTGALHF.

Notes on this clone: The same CDR3 arises from other DNA sequences in this sample as well. This CDR3 is CASSRGTSTDTQYF. The CDR3 DNA reads as TGTGCCAGCTCACGAGGGACTAGCACAGATACGCAGTATTTT. V gene TRBV18 combines with J gene TRBJ2-3; TRBD2 might be the D (6 bases). The CDR3 spans 14 residues. Germline V gene data show CDR1 as KGHSH and CDR2 as LQKENI. The V and J ends lost 4 bases and 0 bases respectively, with 8 bases between them.

This chain uses TRBV28 with TRBJ1-1; 8 nucleotides match TRBD1. The length of the CDR3 is 14 residues. Germline V gene data show CDR1 as MDHEN and CDR2 as SYDVKM. Trimming cost V 5 bases and J 4 bases; bases outside gene matches: 6. The CDR3 nucleotides are TGTGCCAGCAGTACAGGGGGTCGTAGCACTGAAGCTTTCTTT. Protein product: CASSTGGRSTEAFF.

V usage is TRBV30 and J usage is TRBJ2-2; a possible D gene is TRBD1 (5 bases). The CDR3 has 12 amino acids. The V end lost 1 base, the J end lost 7 bases, and 7 bases lay between the germline ends. Germline CDR1 is GTSNPN and CDR2 is SVGIG (reference sequence). Here the CDR3 DNA reads TGTGCCTGGAGTGAGGGGATCGGGGAGCTGTTTTTT. It encodes CAWSEGIGELFF. Full variable domain (remainder filled in from reference TRBV30 and TRBJ2-2): SQTIHQWPATLVQPVGSPLSLECTVEGTSNPNLYWYRQAAGRGLQLLFYSVGIGQISSEVPQNLSASRPQDRQFILSSKKLLLSDSGFYLCAWSEGIGELFFGEGSRLTVL.

This chain uses TRBV18 with TRBJ2-3; TRBD1 might be the D (5 bases). Germline V gene sequence: CDR1 KGHSH, CDR2 LQKENI. The CDR3 totals 15 residues. Trimming shortened V by 0 bases and J by 2 bases, and 9 bases separated the two germline ends. The CDR3 reads CASSPPGQTTDTQYF. The CDR3 nucleotides read TGTGCCAGCTCACCACCGGGGCAGACCACAGATACGCAGTATTTT.